A selection of T cell receptor beta chains follows, all from one sample in a study of blood T cell repertoires in COVID-19. The repertoire was sequenced with immunoSEQ multiplex PCR; TCRdb's copy has only in-frame clones and lacks some. The data show about 370,000 clones, around 87% seen once. The specimen was peripheral blood. These receptors were collected from a woman aged 30 to 39 with COVID-19, enrolled during active disease. Each CDR3 is given with its conserved first and last residue. Fields, in order: V gene, D gene, J gene, clone size, CDR3 protein, CDR3 DNA. A D gene is named only where the DNA matches it firmly. Where a row states a size, it is once, few, many or the class of an expanded clone; other rows omit it.

V gene: TRBV9
D gene: TRBD2
J gene: TRBJ2-3
clone size: NA
CDR3 protein: CASSPRTSGSTDTQYF
CDR3 DNA: TGTGCCAGCAGCCCAAGGACTAGCGGGAGCACAGATACGCAGTATTTT

V gene: TRBV2
D gene: NA
J gene: TRBJ1-5
clone size: NA
CDR3 protein: CASGEEGAGQPQHF
CDR3 DNA: TGTGCCAGCGGTGAAGAAGGGGCAGGTCAGCCCCAGCATTTT

V gene: TRBV2
D gene: NA
J gene: TRBJ2-6
clone size: NA
CDR3 protein: CASRAGRSGANVLTF
CDR3 DNA: TGTGCCAGCAGGGCAGGCAGGTCTGGGGCCAACGTCCTGACTTTC

V gene: TRBV18
D gene: TRBD1
J gene: TRBJ1-2
clone size: NA
CDR3 protein: CASSPIQGAGYGYTF
CDR3 DNA: TGTGCCAGCTCACCCATACAGGGGGCAGGTTATGGCTACACCTTC

V gene: TRBV5-1
D gene: TRBD1
J gene: TRBJ2-3
clone size: NA
CDR3 protein: CASSGGQGADTQYF
CDR3 DNA: TGCGCCAGCAGCGGGGGACAGGGCGCAGATACGCAGTATTTT

V gene: TRBV3-1/TRBV3-2
D gene: NA
J gene: TRBJ2-7
clone size: NA
CDR3 protein: CASSQGGEQYF
CDR3 DNA: TGTGCCAGCAGCCAGGGGGGCGAGCAGTACTTC

V gene: TRBV5-1
D gene: TRBD1
J gene: TRBJ1-1
clone size: NA
CDR3 protein: CASSITGGSEAFF
CDR3 DNA: TGCGCCAGCAGCATAACAGGGGGTTCTGAAGCTTTCTTT

V gene: TRBV27
D gene: NA
J gene: TRBJ1-5
clone size: NA
CDR3 protein: CASSFHGNQPQHF
CDR3 DNA: TGTGCCAGCAGTTTTCACGGTAATCAGCCCCAGCATTTT

V gene: TRBV19
D gene: NA
J gene: TRBJ2-6
clone size: NA
CDR3 protein: CASHPWTASGANVLTF
CDR3 DNA: TGTGCCAGCCACCCATGGACAGCCTCTGGGGCCAACGTCCTGACTTTC

V gene: TRBV7-2
D gene: NA
J gene: TRBJ1-2
clone size: NA
CDR3 protein: CASTVRGPFTGYGYTF
CDR3 DNA: TGTGCCAGCACCGTTAGAGGGCCTTTTACGGGCTATGGCTACACCTTC

V gene: TRBV28
D gene: NA
J gene: TRBJ2-7
clone size: NA
CDR3 protein: CASSFGGTFSYEQYF
CDR3 DNA: TGTGCCAGCAGTTTTGGAGGAACCTTCTCCTACGAGCAGTACTTC

V gene: TRBV11-3
D gene: NA
J gene: TRBJ2-3
clone size: NA
CDR3 protein: CASSLRRAGTDTQYF
CDR3 DNA: TGTGCCAGCAGCCTTCGGAGGGCCGGCACAGATACGCAGTATTTT

V gene: TRBV9
D gene: NA
J gene: TRBJ2-7
clone size: NA
CDR3 protein: CASSKGEAYEQYF
CDR3 DNA: TGTGCCAGCAGCAAAGGGGAGGCCTACGAGCAGTACTTC

V gene: TRBV19
D gene: NA
J gene: TRBJ1-1
clone size: NA
CDR3 protein: CASSIRRRPSINTEAFF
CDR3 DNA: TGTGCCAGTAGTATCCGCCGCAGGCCCAGTATCAACACTGAAGCTTTCTTT

V gene: TRBV9
D gene: TRBD2
J gene: TRBJ2-1
clone size: NA
CDR3 protein: CASSSRAGRIAGGPYNEQFF
CDR3 DNA: TGTGCCAGCAGCTCCCGCGCGGGCAGAATAGCGGGAGGGCCCTACAATGAGCAGTTCTTC

V gene: TRBV5-1
D gene: TRBD2
J gene: TRBJ2-1
clone size: NA
CDR3 protein: CASSPRGGGPGNEQFF
CDR3 DNA: TGCGCCAGCAGCCCCCGTGGGGGAGGGCCAGGTAATGAGCAGTTCTTC

V gene: TRBV30
D gene: NA
J gene: TRBJ2-7
clone size: NA
CDR3 protein: CAWSVLDSGYEQYF
CDR3 DNA: TGTGCCTGGAGTGTACTGGACAGCGGCTACGAGCAGTACTTC

V gene: TRBV5-1
D gene: NA
J gene: TRBJ2-7
clone size: NA
CDR3 protein: CASSSTSSSYEQYF
CDR3 DNA: TGCGCCAGCAGCTCTACTAGCTCCTCCTACGAGCAGTACTTC

V gene: TRBV5-1
D gene: TRBD2
J gene: TRBJ2-3
clone size: NA
CDR3 protein: CASSLAAGVGTDTQYF
CDR3 DNA: TGCGCCAGCAGCTTGGCAGCGGGGGTGGGCACAGATACGCAGTATTTT

V gene: TRBV2
D gene: TRBD1
J gene: TRBJ1-2
clone size: NA
CDR3 protein: CASSPDRGLGYTF
CDR3 DNA: TGTGCCAGCAGTCCGGACAGGGGGCTTGGCTACACCTTC

V gene: TRBV11-3
D gene: NA
J gene: TRBJ1-1
clone size: NA
CDR3 protein: CASSLLLSTEAFF
CDR3 DNA: TGTGCCAGCAGCTTACTCCTCAGCACTGAAGCTTTCTTT

V gene: TRBV15
D gene: NA
J gene: TRBJ2-2
clone size: NA
CDR3 protein: CATSSQPGVPGELFF
CDR3 DNA: TGTGCCACCAGCAGTCAACCCGGGGTCCCCGGGGAGCTGTTTTTT

V gene: TRBV20-1
D gene: TRBD1
J gene: TRBJ2-1
clone size: NA
CDR3 protein: CSASRDRQFF
CDR3 DNA: TGCAGTGCTAGCCGGGACAGGCAGTTCTTC

V gene: TRBV27
D gene: NA
J gene: TRBJ2-3
clone size: NA
CDR3 protein: CASSLSRPDTQYF
CDR3 DNA: TGTGCCAGCAGTTTATCGCGTCCCGATACGCAGTATTTT

V gene: TRBV29-1
D gene: TRBD1
J gene: TRBJ1-2
clone size: NA
CDR3 protein: CSVRGARGNYGYTF
CDR3 DNA: TGCAGCGTTAGGGGTGCCAGGGGGAACTATGGCTACACCTTC

V gene: TRBV30
D gene: NA
J gene: TRBJ1-5
clone size: NA
CDR3 protein: CAWTTGQSNQPQHF
CDR3 DNA: TGTGCCTGGACCACAGGGCAAAGCAATCAGCCCCAGCATTTT

V gene: TRBV5-4
D gene: NA
J gene: TRBJ2-1
clone size: few
CDR3 protein: CASSFVLGPSSYNEQFF
CDR3 DNA: TGTGCCAGCAGCTTCGTACTGGGTCCTAGCTCCTACAATGAGCAGTTCTTC

V gene: TRBV19
D gene: TRBD1
J gene: TRBJ1-2
clone size: NA
CDR3 protein: CASTIGRGQGYTF
CDR3 DNA: TGTGCCAGTACCATCGGCAGGGGACAGGGCTACACCTTC

V gene: TRBV10-2
D gene: TRBD1
J gene: TRBJ1-5
clone size: NA
CDR3 protein: CASSETVQGARNQPQHF
CDR3 DNA: TGCGCCAGCAGTGAGACGGTCCAGGGGGCCCGCAATCAGCCCCAGCATTTT

V gene: TRBV2
D gene: TRBD1
J gene: TRBJ2-5
clone size: NA
CDR3 protein: CASRDRNQAMETQYF
CDR3 DNA: TGTGCCAGCAGGGACAGGAACCAAGCTATGGAGACCCAGTACTTC

V gene: TRBV30
D gene: TRBD1
J gene: TRBJ2-2
clone size: NA
CDR3 protein: CAWSGDRANTGELFF
CDR3 DNA: TGTGCCTGGAGTGGGGACAGGGCGAACACCGGGGAGCTGTTTTTT

V gene: TRBV9
D gene: NA
J gene: TRBJ2-3
clone size: NA
CDR3 protein: CASSPQDTQYF
CDR3 DNA: TGTGCCAGCAGCCCCCAAGATACGCAGTATTTT

V gene: TRBV4-1
D gene: TRBD1
J gene: TRBJ2-7
clone size: NA
CDR3 protein: CASSLTGQNYEQYF
CDR3 DNA: TGCGCCAGCAGCCTCACGGGACAGAACTACGAGCAGTACTTC

V gene: TRBV6-1
D gene: NA
J gene: TRBJ1-5
clone size: once
CDR3 protein: CASSEIAGGNQPQHF
CDR3 DNA: TGTGCCAGCAGTGAGATAGCGGGGGGCAATCAGCCCCAGCATTTT

V gene: TRBV6-1
D gene: NA
J gene: TRBJ2-1
clone size: once
CDR3 protein: CASSETPAVVAVFYNEQFF
CDR3 DNA: TGTGCCAGCAGTGAAACCCCCGCGGTTGTAGCGGTCTTCTACAATGAGCAGTTCTTC

V gene: TRBV2
D gene: NA
J gene: TRBJ1-2
clone size: NA
CDR3 protein: CASSESRDIPGYTF
CDR3 DNA: TGTGCCAGCAGTGAAAGTCGGGACATTCCGGGCTACACCTTC

V gene: TRBV3-1/TRBV3-2
D gene: TRBD2
J gene: TRBJ2-3
clone size: NA
CDR3 protein: CASSPPGSGVTGDTQYF
CDR3 DNA: TGTGCCAGCAGCCCCCCAGGGAGCGGGGTAACGGGGGATACGCAGTATTTT

V gene: TRBV20-1
D gene: NA
J gene: TRBJ2-1
clone size: NA
CDR3 protein: CSASDVRSSYNEQFF
CDR3 DNA: TGCAGTGCTAGTGACGTGAGAAGCTCCTACAATGAGCAGTTCTTC

V gene: TRBV2
D gene: TRBD2
J gene: TRBJ2-1
clone size: NA
CDR3 protein: CASSVFAGGYNEQFF
CDR3 DNA: TGTGCCAGCAGTGTCTTCGCGGGAGGTTACAATGAGCAGTTCTTC

V gene: TRBV28
D gene: NA
J gene: TRBJ2-7
clone size: NA
CDR3 protein: CASSLSRAYEQYF
CDR3 DNA: TGTGCCAGCAGTTTATCGAGGGCCTACGAGCAGTACTTC

V gene: TRBV28
D gene: NA
J gene: TRBJ2-1
clone size: NA
CDR3 protein: CASSDTRSVYNEQFF
CDR3 DNA: TGTGCCAGCAGTGATACTAGATCCGTTTACAATGAGCAGTTCTTC

V gene: TRBV23-1
D gene: TRBD1
J gene: TRBJ1-6
clone size: NA
CDR3 protein: CASSQSDRGMSPLHF
CDR3 DNA: TGCGCCAGCAGTCAATCGGACAGGGGGATGTCACCCCTCCACTTT